This T cell receptor beta chain originates from a study of T cell responses to AZD1222 COVID-19 vaccine. Looking at the study overall: Both about-4-week and about-12-week second-dose recipients were combined.

TCRdb keeps only in-frame clones here, not all; method: immunoSEQ multiplex PCR. The table shows 150,000 or so clones, with 88% occurring only once. Germline V CDR1 and CDR2: ENHRY, SYGVKD. This CDR3 spans 15 amino acids. Trimming removed 10 bases from V and 1 base from J, with 14 bases in between. Turning to this clone: Its antigen remains unidentified.

Study results and caveats: The donor cohort was predominantly white British with a female majority, and clonal diversity may have been underestimated. AZD1222 recipients seropositive at baseline numbered only 5 to 7. Samples come after the peak T cell response, not at day 14.

Specimen: peripheral blood, collected on day 0 of AZD1222 vaccination. This chain uses TRBV10-3 with TRBJ2-6, with D perhaps TRBD2 (6 bases). The clonotype was recovered from an adult in good health. The CDR3 DNA sequence: TGTGCCACCGGAGGGACGGCATCTGGGGCCAACGTCCTGACTTTC. The encoded protein is CATGGTASGANVLTF.